This is a list of T cell receptor beta chains from one sample in a study of CD4 and CD8 cells across lung adenocarcinoma regions. TCRdb re-called the PCR reads with MiXCR, one entry per CDR3 protein. The sample includes fewer than 25,000 distinct CDR3 sequences, around half seen only once; the top ten take 27%. Sequencing input: CD8+ T cells from the center of a lung tumor. The source of these receptors is a female donor with lung adenocarcinoma. The CD4 and CD8 labels of this study may be unreliable. Both conserved end residues are part of each CDR3. Fields, in order: J gene, D gene, V gene, clone size, CDR3 protein, CDR3 DNA. A D gene is named only where the DNA matches it firmly. The size of a clone is reported for some rows only, either as once, few or many, or as a class for expanded clones.

TRBJ2-4,.,TRBV27,.,CASGRRLHEAQYF,TGTGCCAGCGGTCGCCGGTTACATGAGGCCCAGTACTTC
TRBJ2-2,.,TRBV6-1,.,CASSEADHTGELFF,TGTGCCAGCAGTGAAGCAGACCACACCGGGGAGCTGTTTTTT
TRBJ2-5,.,TRBV6-1,.,CASTRGLEGETQYF,TGTGCCAGCACCCGAGGACTCGAGGGAGAGACCCAGTACTTC
TRBJ2-2,TRBD2,TRBV10-2,once,CASKIAGGGELFF,TGCGCCAGCAAAATAGCGGGAGGGGGGGAGCTGTTTTTT
TRBJ2-4,.,TRBV27,.,CASRGLEQKIQYF,TGTGCCAGCAGAGGCCTTGAACAAAAGATTCAGTACTTC
TRBJ2-4,.,TRBV10-3,.,CASRESREPGTRAKNTQYF,TGTGCCAGCAGGGAGTCCCGCGAGCCGGGGACGAGAGCCAAAAACACGCAGTATTTC
TRBJ2-5,TRBD1,TRBV30,.,CAWSVPRHRGQETQYF,TGTGCCTGGAGTGTACCCCGCCACAGGGGGCAAGAGACCCAGTACTTC
TRBJ1-5,.,TRBV12-3/TRBV12-4,.,CASSFLSGQPQHF,TGTGCCAGCAGTTTCCTGTCTGGCCAGCCCCAGCATTTT
TRBJ2-1,TRBD2,TRBV6-1,.,CASIPLAGGGNEQFF,TGTGCCAGTATTCCTTTAGCGGGAGGGGGCAATGAGCAGTTCTTC
TRBJ2-5,TRBD1,TRBV6-1,few,CASSIRQGGVETQYF,TGTGCCAGCAGTATTAGACAGGGGGGGGTAGAGACCCAGTACTTC
TRBJ2-3,.,TRBV12-3/TRBV12-4,few,CASSLVAGTDTQYF,TGTGCCAGCAGTTTAGTGGCGGGCACAGATACGCAGTATTTT
TRBJ2-7,.,TRBV10-1,.,CASSDEGSSYEQYF,TGCGCCAGCAGTGACGAGGGATCGTCCTACGAGCAGTACTTC
TRBJ2-2,.,TRBV4-1,.,CASSQATWAGELFF,TGCGCCAGCAGCCAAGCTACCTGGGCCGGGGAGCTGTTTTTT
TRBJ2-1,TRBD2,TRBV30,few,CAWTPVSGKYNEQFF,TGTGCCTGGACCCCCGTTAGCGGGAAGTACAATGAGCAGTTCTTC
TRBJ2-4,.,TRBV27,once,CASRKQGVCDKNIQYF,TGTGCCAGCAGGAAACAAGGGGTGTGTGACAAAAACATTCAGTACTTC
TRBJ2-1,TRBD2,TRBV9,.,CASSVGISGRGNNEQFF,TGTGCCAGCAGCGTAGGAATTAGCGGGAGGGGTAACAATGAGCAGTTCTTC
TRBJ2-5,.,TRBV27,few,CASSLRLLDAQYF,TGTGCCAGCAGTCTCCGGTTACTAGACGCCCAGTACTTC
TRBJ2-7,.,TRBV6-1,.,CATDKTYEQYF,TGTGCCACCGACAAGACCTACGAGCAGTACTTC
TRBJ2-3,.,TRBV28,.,CASSLLGWRDGTDTQYF,TGTGCCAGCAGTTTACTGGGGTGGCGAGACGGCACAGATACGCAGTATTTT
TRBJ2-1,TRBD2,TRBV6-1,many,CASRTSGKNEQFF,TGTGCCAGCAGGACTAGCGGCAAAAATGAGCAGTTCTTC
TRBJ1-1,.,TRBV5-4,few,CASSLGGRGSNTEAFF,TGTGCCAGCAGCTTGGGAGGCAGGGGCAGTAACACTGAAGCTTTCTTT
TRBJ2-3,.,TRBV10-2,.,CASSTTGRYKDTQYF,TGCGCCAGCAGTACGACGGGGCGATACAAAGACACTCAGTACTTT